This paragraph covers one TCR beta chain sequence. The antigen remains unidentified. Germline CDR1 SGHRS, CDR2 YFSETQ. V lost 3 bases and J lost 0; bases outside the gene matches: 3. CDR3 length equals 15 residues. The data were taken from a study of early stage breast cancer tumors. Background on the study: Most invasive tumors, about 80% of the 16, were ER+/PR+/HER2-. General study results and limits: Compared with adjacent normal breast, tumors showed roughly 2.5-fold denser, more clonal T cells. Chain pairing and CD4, CD8 or FOXP3 expression were not captured.

Clones were read by immunoSEQ multiplex PCR, and TCRdb kept only the in-frame ones, dropping some. Of fewer than 70,000 clones in the sample, 80% were seen once. The sequenced sample was blood. V gene TRBV5-1 combines with J gene TRBJ2-1; TRBD1 matches at 7 bases. The TCR was taken from a person aged 35-50 years with breast cancer. The CDR3 here is CASSSGQPSYNEQFF. The CDR3 coding sequence is TGCGCCAGCAGCTCGGGACAGCCCTCCTACAATGAGCAGTTCTTC.